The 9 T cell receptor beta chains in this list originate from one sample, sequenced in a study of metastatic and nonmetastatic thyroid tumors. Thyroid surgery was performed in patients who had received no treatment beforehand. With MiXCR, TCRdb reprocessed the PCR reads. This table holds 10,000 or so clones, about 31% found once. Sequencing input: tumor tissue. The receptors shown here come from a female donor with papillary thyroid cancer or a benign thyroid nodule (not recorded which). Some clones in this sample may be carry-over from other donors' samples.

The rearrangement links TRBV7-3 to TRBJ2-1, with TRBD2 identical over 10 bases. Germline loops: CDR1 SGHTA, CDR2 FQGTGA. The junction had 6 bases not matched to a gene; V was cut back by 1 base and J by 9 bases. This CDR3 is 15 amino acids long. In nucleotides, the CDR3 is TGTGCCAGCAGCTTAATGCTAGCGGGGGCCGGTGAGCAGTTCTTC. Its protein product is CASSLMLAGAGEQFF.

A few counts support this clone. In DNA form, the CDR3 reads TGCGCCAGCAGTCCCGGACCAAGCACTGAAGCTTTCTTT. Translated, it gives CASSPGPSTEAFF. The chain links TRBV5-1 to TRBJ1-1; D gene uncertain. V was shortened by 5 bases and J by 4 bases, with 12 bases between the two germline ends. CDR1 and CDR2 (germline): SGHRS, YFSETQ. The CDR3 consists of 13 residues.

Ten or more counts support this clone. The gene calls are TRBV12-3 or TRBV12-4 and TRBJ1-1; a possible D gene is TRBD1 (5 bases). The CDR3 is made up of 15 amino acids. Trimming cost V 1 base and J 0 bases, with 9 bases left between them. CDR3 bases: TGTGCCAGCAGTTTAGTTTGGGGGATGAACACTGAAGCTTTCTTT. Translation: CASSLVWGMNTEAFF.

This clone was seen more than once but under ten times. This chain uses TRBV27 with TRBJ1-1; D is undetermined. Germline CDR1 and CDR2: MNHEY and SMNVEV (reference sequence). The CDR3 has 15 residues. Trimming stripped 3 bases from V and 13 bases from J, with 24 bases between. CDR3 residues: CASSFTLTPAVIVFF. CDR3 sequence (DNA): TGTGCCAGCAGTTTCACACTGACTCCCGCAGTGATTGTTTTCTTT.

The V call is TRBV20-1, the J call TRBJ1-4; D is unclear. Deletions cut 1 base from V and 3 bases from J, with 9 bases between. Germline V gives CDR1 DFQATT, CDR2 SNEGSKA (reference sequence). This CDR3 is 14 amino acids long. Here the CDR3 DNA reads TGCAGTGCTAGAGGCCCGGGGTCTAATGAAAAACTGTTTTTT. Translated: CSARGPGSNEKLFF.

The CDR3 loop reads CASRDRGTDTQYF. The CDR3 bases are TGTGCCAGCAGGGACAGGGGGACAGATACGCAGTATTTT. V is TRBV6-1 and J is TRBJ2-3, with TRBD1 matching over 10 bases. Germline values: CDR1 MNHNS, CDR2 SASEGT. The J segment lost 3 bases and the V segment lost 6 bases, leaving 0 bases of the junction unmatched. The CDR3 is made up of 13 amino acids.

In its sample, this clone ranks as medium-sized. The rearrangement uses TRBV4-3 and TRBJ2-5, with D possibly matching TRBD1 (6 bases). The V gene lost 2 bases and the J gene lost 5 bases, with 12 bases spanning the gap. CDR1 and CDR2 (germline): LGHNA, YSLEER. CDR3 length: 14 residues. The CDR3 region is CASSQSGGRETQYF. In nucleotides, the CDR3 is TGCGCCAGCAGCCAAAGTGGGGGCCGGGAGACCCAGTACTTC.

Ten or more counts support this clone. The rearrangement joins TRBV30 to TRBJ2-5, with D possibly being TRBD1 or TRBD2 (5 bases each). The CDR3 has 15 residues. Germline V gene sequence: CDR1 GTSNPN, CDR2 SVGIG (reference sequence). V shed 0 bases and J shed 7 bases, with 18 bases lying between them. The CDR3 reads CAWSVETGGSGTQYF. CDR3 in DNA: TGTGCCTGGAGTGTTGAAACAGGAGGATCTGGGACCCAGTACTTC.

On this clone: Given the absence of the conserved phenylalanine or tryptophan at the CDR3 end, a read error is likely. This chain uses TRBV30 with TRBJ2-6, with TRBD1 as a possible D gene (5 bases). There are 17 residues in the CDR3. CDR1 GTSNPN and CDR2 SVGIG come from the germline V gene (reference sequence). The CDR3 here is CAWLFPGLVSGANILTL. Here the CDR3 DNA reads TGTGCCTGGTTATTCCCAGGGTTAGTCTCTGGGGCCAACATCCTGACTTTA.